The next 20 T cell receptor beta chains were all read from a single sample in a study of blood T cell repertoires in COVID-19. The assay was immunoSEQ multiplex PCR, and TCRdb's table has in-frame clones only and misses some. The sample comprises hundreds of thousands of clones, roughly 84% of which are singletons, and more than 0.75% rests with the top ten. Sequences were obtained from peripheral blood. These receptors all stem from a man aged 35-49 years with acute or convalescent COVID-19.

This chain connects TRBV12-5 to TRBJ2-7; 11 nucleotides align to TRBD1. Germline CDR1 reads LGHNT; CDR2 reads FRNRAP. V shed 6 bases, J shed 5 bases, and the junction held 21 bases outside the gene matches. CDR3 size: 19 residues. The CDR3 region is CASGPRPDYSGTGGDEQYF. CDR3 sequence (DNA): TGTGCTAGTGGCCCGCGCCCAGATTATTCCGGGACAGGGGGGGACGAGCAGTACTTC.

This clone was seen just once. The CDR3 is CASSLTTSGGRELFF. The CDR3 bases are TGTGCCAGCAGCCTAACGACTAGCGGGGGCCGGGAGCTGTTTTTT. This sequence joins TRBV9 and TRBJ2-2; 12 nucleotides match TRBD2. This CDR3 is 15 amino acids long. V shed 4 bases and J 9 bases; nucleotides not matched to a gene: 7. Per the germline V gene, CDR1 is SGDLS and CDR2 is YYNGEE. Combining the CDR3 with reference TRBV9 and TRBJ2-2 gives the whole variable domain DSGVTQTPKHLITATGQRVTLRCSPRSGDLSVYWYQQSLDQGLQFLIQYYNGEERAKGNILERFSAQQFPDLHSELNLSSLELGDSALYFCASSLTTSGGRELFFGEGSRLTVL.

This clone was counted between two and nine times. The rearrangement joins TRBV29-1 to TRBJ1-1, with unresolved D. This CDR3 comprises 13 residues. V was pared by 3 bases and J by 2 bases, with 10 bases between. Germline V CDR1 and CDR2: SQVTM, ANQGSEA. The CDR3 sequence: CSVEYKFNTEAFF. The CDR3, as DNA: TGCAGCGTTGAGTACAAGTTTAACACTGAAGCTTTCTTT.

About this clone: The same CDR3 arises from other DNA sequences in this sample as well. The chain links TRBV15 to TRBJ2-7; D gene uncertain. V gave up 8 bases and J gave up 0 bases, with 8 bases separating them. Per the germline V gene, CDR1 is LNHNV and CDR2 is YYDKDF (reference sequence). This CDR3 is built from 12 residues. The DNA of the CDR3 is TGTGCCACCTCCCGAGACTCCTACGAGCAGTACTTC. Protein sequence: CATSRDSYEQYF. Full variable domain (missing parts from reference TRBV15 and TRBJ2-7): DAMVIQNPRYQVTQFGKPVTLSCSQTLNHNVMYWYQQKSSQAPKLLFHYYDKDFNNEADTPDNFQSRRPNTSFCFLDIRSPGLGDTAMYLCATSRDSYEQYFGPGTRLTVT.

V and J are TRBV9 and TRBJ2-3; 10 nucleotides match TRBD2. Germline V gives CDR1 SGDLS, CDR2 YYNGEE. J lost 5 bases, V lost 1 base, and 10 bases had no gene match. The CDR3 has 17 residues. Here the CDR3 reads CASSVTLLAGMGDTQYF. CDR3 bases: TGTGCCAGCAGCGTAACCCTACTAGCGGGGATGGGAGATACGCAGTATTTT.

The chain is built from TRBV25-1 and TRBJ1-1; TRBD1 is a possible D gene (6 bases). The length of the CDR3 is 13 residues. Germline V gene lookup returns CDR1 MGHDK and CDR2 SYGVNS. The V and J ends lost 4 bases and 12 bases respectively, with 18 bases between them. The CDR3 bases are TGTGCCAGCAGTGCGGGACAACCCCGGGCATCTTTCTTT. Protein sequence: CASSAGQPRASFF.

The gene calls are TRBV9 and TRBJ1-1; D is unresolved. The CDR3 is made up of 13 amino acids. V shed 2 bases and J shed 4 bases, with 9 bases lying between them. CDR1 and CDR2 (germline): SGDLS, YYNGEE. The CDR3 DNA follows: TGTGCCAGCAGCGTTCGGGGAGGCACTGAAGCTTTCTTT. As protein: CASSVRGGTEAFF. Complete variable domain (other parts from reference TRBV9 and TRBJ1-1): DSGVTQTPKHLITATGQRVTLRCSPRSGDLSVYWYQQSLDQGLQFLIQYYNGEERAKGNILERFSAQQFPDLHSELNLSSLELGDSALYFCASSVRGGTEAFFGQGTRLTVV.

The V call is TRBV2, the J call TRBJ1-1; D gene unclear. The ends were cut back, 4 bases at V and 10 bases at J, with 13 bases in the middle. This CDR3 spans 12 amino acids. In germline, CDR1 is SNHLY, CDR2 FYNNEI. CDR3 in amino acids: CASSGPFSGAFF. CDR3 bases: TGTGCCAGCAGTGGACCCTTCTCGGGAGCTTTCTTT.

The chain joins TRBV21-1 to TRBJ2-7; TRBD1 is the table's D call, not checked against the DNA. TRBV21-1 is given as a pseudogene. The CDR3 spans 15 residues. The CDR3 nucleotides read TGTGCAGCAGCAAAGGGTGCAGGGGGCGGATACGAGCAGTACTTC. It translates to CAAAKGAGGGYEQYF.

The chain combines TRBV25-1 with TRBJ2-3; 11 positions match TRBD2. Germline CDR1 MGHDK, CDR2 SYGVNS. V gave up 3 bases and J gave up 5 bases; unmatched junction bases: 10. This CDR3 is 17 amino acids long. The CDR3 here is CASSDPLAGGPGDTQYF. In DNA, the CDR3 is TGTGCCAGCAGTGATCCCTTAGCGGGGGGGCCTGGAGATACGCAGTATTTT.

This chain connects TRBV19 to TRBJ2-7; unclear D gene. Germline loops: CDR1 LNHDA, CDR2 SQIVND (reference sequence). The CDR3 sequence is 17 residues long. V was trimmed by 0 bases and J by 2 bases, leaving 17 bases between them. Written as DNA, the CDR3 is TGTGCCAGTAGTATAGATGGCGACACAGCCCTCCCCTACGAGCAGTACTTC. It specifies CASSIDGDTALPYEQYF. The variable domain in full, with the rest retrieved from reference TRBV19 and TRBJ2-7, is DGGITQSPKYLFRKEGQNVTLSCEQNLNHDAMYWYRQDPGQGLRLIYYSQIVNDFQKGDIAEGYSVSREKKESFPLTVTSAQKNPTAFYLCASSIDGDTALPYEQYFGPGTRLTVT.

The chain uses TRBV5-8 and TRBJ1-2; 12 bases fit TRBD1. Germline V gene lookup returns CDR1 SGHTS and CDR2 YDEGEE. The CDR3 consists of 15 residues. V was pared by 2 bases and J by 4 bases, with 3 bases of the junction left unmatched. The CDR3 protein is CASSLGTGGIYGYTF. The CDR3 DNA is TGTGCCAGCAGCTTAGGGACAGGGGGCATCTATGGCTACACCTTC.

The chain carries TRBV28 and TRBJ2-1; the D is unclear. CDR3 length: 14 residues. V lost 8 bases and J lost 5, with 16 bases in between. Germline CDR1 and CDR2: MDHEN and SYDVKM. CDR3 nucleotides: TGTGCCAGCGGCCTTTTTCGAATGAACAATGAGCAGTTCTTC. This codes for CASGLFRMNNEQFF.

The chain is built from TRBV6-6 and TRBJ1-1; the D is unclear. Deletions cut 6 bases from V and 1 base from J, with 6 bases between. CDR3 size: 12 residues. Germline V CDR1 and CDR2: MNHNY, SVGAGI (reference sequence). The CDR3 protein is CASRPGNTEAFF. The CDR3 DNA reads TGTGCCAGCAGGCCCGGGAACACTGAAGCTTTCTTT.

V usage is TRBV7-9 and J usage is TRBJ2-7; D is possibly TRBD2 (6 bases). Germline loops: CDR1 SEHNR, CDR2 FQNEAQ (reference sequence). This CDR3 spans 14 amino acids. Trimming removed 4 bases from V and 3 bases from J, with 13 bases in between. The CDR3 region has the DNA TGTGCCAGCAGCTCCGCGGGGCCGCACTACGAGCAGTACTTC. Protein product: CASSSAGPHYEQYF.

In its sample, this clone was seen once. The rearrangement links TRBV6-6 to TRBJ2-2; the match to TRBD1 covers 8 bases. Looked up from germline, CDR1 is MNHNY and CDR2 is SVGAGI (reference sequence). The trim removed 5 bases at V and 5 bases at J, leaving 10 bases unmatched. This CDR3 spans 16 amino acids. CDR3: CASSRQGTTLTGELFF. CDR3 nucleotide sequence: TGTGCCAGCAGTCGACAGGGGACGACCTTGACCGGGGAGCTGTTTTTT.

This sequence joins TRBV28 and TRBJ2-7; 7 nucleotides agree with TRBD1. The CDR3 is 15 residues long. The germline V gene encodes CDR1 MDHEN and CDR2 SYDVKM. V was pared by 3 bases and J by 2 bases, with 7 bases of the junction left unmatched. In DNA form, the CDR3 reads TGTGCCAGCAGTTTTACGACAGGGAAGCCCTACGAGCAGTACTTC. Its protein is CASSFTTGKPYEQYF.

The chain links TRBV9 to TRBJ1-2, with D uncertain. CDR1 and CDR2 (germline): SGDLS, YYNGEE. The V and J ends lost 3 bases and 0 bases respectively, with 12 bases between them. The CDR3 runs 15 residues. CDR3 bases: TGTGCCAGCAGCGAGATAGACTTATCTAACTATGGCTACACCTTC. Translating it yields CASSEIDLSNYGYTF.

CDR3 region: CAIRRQRDGTEAFF. CDR3 DNA: TGTGCCATCCGCCGACAGCGGGACGGCACTGAAGCTTTCTTT. V gene TRBV10-3 combines with J gene TRBJ1-1, with TRBD1 as a possible D gene (5 bases). This CDR3 comprises 14 residues. The germline V gene has CDR1 ENHRY and CDR2 SYGVKD. V lost 8 bases and J 4 bases, leaving 17 bases between the germline ends.

The rearrangement joins TRBV9 to TRBJ1-6; TRBD1 aligns across 8 bases. Germline CDR1 is SGDLS and CDR2 is YYNGEE. CDR3 length equals 15 residues. The V segment lost 4 bases and the J segment 7 bases; nucleotides outside the gene matches: 7. CDR3 loop: CASSTRTGTNSPLHF. The CDR3 DNA is TGTGCCAGCAGCACGAGGACAGGGACAAATTCACCCCTCCACTTT.